These 3 T cell receptor beta chains were all obtained from the same sample, sequenced in a study of T cells after yellow fever vaccination. TCRdb re-analysed the 5' RACE reads in MiXCR, keeping a single row per CDR3 protein. In the table there are 300,000 to 400,000 distinct CDR3 sequences, less than 9.5% of which are singletons. The specimen was PBMCs, collected roughly 45 days after the first yellow fever vaccination. Receptor source: a man aged 18 to 35 who received the YFV17D yellow fever vaccine.

This rearrangement joins TRBV9 to TRBJ2-3; TRBD2 might be the D (6 bases). This CDR3 has 14 amino acids. Per the germline V gene, CDR1 is SGDLS and CDR2 is YYNGEE. The V gene lost 1 base and the J gene lost 3 bases, with 9 bases spanning the gap. In DNA, the CDR3 is TGTGCCAGCAGCGTACGAGGGACTACAGATACGCAGTATTTT. It yields the protein CASSVRGTTDTQYF.

The chain couples TRBV5-1 to TRBJ1-4; 9 nucleotides align to TRBD1. The CDR3 covers 15 residues. Per the germline V gene, CDR1 is SGHRS and CDR2 is YFSETQ. V dropped 5 bases and J dropped 6; count of bases not matched to a gene: 8. The CDR3 coding sequence is TGCGCCAGCAGGGATCCGGGACAGGGCGATGAAAAACTGTTTTTT. This translates into CASRDPGQGDEKLFF.

This clonotype was counted at least ten times. This sequence joins TRBV11-2 and TRBJ2-7; tentative D call: TRBD1 (6 bases). The CDR3 sequence is 12 residues long. V shed 5 bases and J shed 6 bases, with 11 bases lying between them. The V gene's germline CDR1 is SGHAT and CDR2 FQNNGV. The CDR3 DNA follows: TGTGCCAGCAGCCCGGACAGTCTCGAGCAGTACGTC. Protein product: CASSPDSLEQYV.